This TCR beta chain originates from a study of siplizumab effects on memory and regulatory T cells. Deletions cut 5 bases from V and 0 bases from J, with 14 bases between. Germline CDR1 reads MNHEY; CDR2 reads SVGAGI. The CDR3 totals 15 residues. With regard to this clone: Its target is unknown.

Study-level points and caveats: There was no confirmation of the suppressive function of proliferating Tregs from siplizumab cultures. Neither a naive nor a memory phenotype was assignable to roughly 80-95% of proliferating CD4+ or CD8+ clones. The study found that siplizumab significantly reduced alloreactive sequences traceable to unstimulated CD4+ memory cells.

Using immunoSEQ multiplex PCR, the repertoire was profiled, and TCRdb retains in-frame clones only, with some absent. There are some 100,000 clones in the sample; around 97% occur only once, and under 0.04% lies in the top ten. Among a few donor pairs, the unstimulated naive, memory, effector memory and TEMRA subsets underwent sequencing. The origin of this receptor is a human donor in good health. Sequencing was carried out using naive CD4+ T cells sorted from blood. This chain uses TRBV6-5 with TRBJ2-7, with D tentatively TRBD1 (8 bases). The DNA for the CDR3 is TGTGCCAGCAGTCCCTACAGGGGGGGCTCCTACGAGCAGTACTTC. It yields the protein CASSPYRGGSYEQYF.